Sequencing of this T cell receptor (beta chain) was carried out in a study of long-term antiretroviral therapy in people with HIV. Whole-study results and caveats: Versus controls, repertoires in people with HIV had narrower CDR3 length ranges.

About this clone itself: The antigen is unknown.

Sequencing used immunoSEQ v3.0 at survey level. A target of roughly 40,000-55,000 T-cell genomes per sample was set for sequencing. Profiling relied on immunoSEQ multiplex PCR, and the TCRdb table lists in-frame clones only, not all of them. The data hold 35,000 to 40,000 clones, with 82% observed a single time. Donors needed at least one pre-ART PBMC sample plus at least two post-ART samples. Every sample had 1-10 million cryopreserved PBMC in it before DNA extraction. The V gene's germline CDR1 is SNHLY and CDR2 FYNNEI. The CDR3 runs to 13 residues. V gave up 2 bases and J gave up 1 base, with 5 bases separating them.

This receptor was obtained from a man aged 18-30 years with HIV. Source: unsorted PBMCs, taken 0.3 years after starting antiretroviral therapy. V usage is TRBV2 and J usage is TRBJ2-5; no reliable D call. The CDR3 loop is CASSERVQETQYF. CDR3 in DNA: TGTGCCAGCAGTGAACGTGTCCAAGAGACCCAGTACTTC.